A single sample gave rise to the 30 T cell receptor beta chains below, sequenced in a study of control samples from healthy donors and cancer patients. Profiling relied on immunoSEQ multiplex PCR, and the TCRdb table lists in-frame clones only, not all of them. This sample has some 140,000 clones, with approximately 94% found just once. Sequencing was performed on blood. These receptors originate from a man aged 40-49 years in good health.

The genes are TRBV4-3 and TRBJ1-3; 7 nucleotides match TRBD1. This CDR3 is built from 16 residues. V lost 4 bases and J lost 4; bases outside the gene matches: 10. CDR1 is LGHNA, CDR2 YSLEER, per germline. The CDR3, as DNA: TGCGCCAGCAGCCGCCGTCTACAGGGGTACGGAAACACCATATATTTT. This gives the protein CASSRRLQGYGNTIYF.

The rearrangement uses TRBV6-2 or TRBV6-3 and TRBJ2-3, with no clear D. The CDR3 loop spans 11 amino acids. The V gene's germline CDR1 is MNHEY and CDR2 SVGEGT. Trimming cost V 1 base and J 6 bases, with 2 bases left between them. The chain's CDR3 is CASSYFDTQYF. The DNA of the CDR3 is TGTGCCAGCAGTTACTTCGATACGCAGTATTTT.

J is TRBJ2-1 and V is TRBV3-1 (or the pseudogene TRBV3-2); no reliable D call. V lost 3 bases to trimming and J lost 10 bases, with 10 bases between them. The CDR3 length is 12 residues. Germline V lookup: CDR1 LGHDT, CDR2 YNNKEL (reference sequence). CDR3 sequence reads: CASSQRTLEQFF. DNA for the CDR3: TGTGCCAGCAGCCAGAGGACCCTAGAGCAGTTCTTC.

J is TRBJ1-1 and V is TRBV6-1, with D perhaps TRBD1 (5 bases). The V end was cut by 4 bases, the J end by 3 bases, with 18 bases between. Germline-derived CDR1 and CDR2 are MNHNS and SASEGT. The length of the CDR3 is 16 residues. CDR3 nucleotide sequence: TGTGCCAGCAGTGGACTCAGGGTTGGGGTGCACACTGAAGCTTTCTTT. Translated: CASSGLRVGVHTEAFF.

This clone was observed once. The chain combines TRBV3-1 (or the pseudogene TRBV3-2) with TRBJ2-1; TRBD2 agrees at 12 bases. The junction had 7 bases not matched to a gene; V was cut back by 3 bases and J by 7 bases. Germline V CDR1 and CDR2: LGHDT, YNNKEL (reference sequence). The CDR3 runs 16 residues. The CDR3 is CASSHPRLAGENEQFF. For the CDR3, the DNA is TGTGCCAGCAGCCATCCTCGACTAGCGGGGGAGAATGAGCAGTTCTTC.

The CDR3 protein is CAWSKSTATNEKLFF. As DNA, the CDR3 is TGTGCCTGGAGCAAATCGACGGCAACTAATGAAAAACTGTTTTTT. This chain joins TRBV30 and TRBJ1-4; D not certain. The CDR3 totals 15 residues. Per germline, CDR1 GTSNPN and CDR2 SVGIG (reference sequence). The V end was cut by 3 bases, the J end by 0 bases, with 11 bases between. The full variable domain, its missing parts supplied by reference TRBV30 and TRBJ1-4, is SQTIHQWPATLVQPVGSPLSLECTVEGTSNPNLYWYRQAAGRGLQLLFYSVGIGQISSEVPQNLSASRPQDRQFILSSKKLLLSDSGFYLCAWSKSTATNEKLFFGSGTQLSVL.

The rearrangement joins TRBV28 to TRBJ2-1; D call uncertain. Trimming stripped 5 bases from V and 6 bases from J, with 11 bases between. Germline assignment: CDR1 MDHEN and CDR2 SYDVKM. CDR3 size: 13 residues. CDR3 region: CASSRRVLNEQFF. CDR3 bases: TGTGCCAGCAGTCGTAGGGTTCTCAATGAGCAGTTCTTC.

This chain links TRBV7-2 with TRBJ1-5, with TRBD1 identical over 7 bases. Germline V gives CDR1 SGHTA, CDR2 FQGNSA. The CDR3 extends over 15 amino acids. V was clipped by 1 base and J by 5 bases; unmatched bases: 5. CDR3 loop: CASSLEWQGDQPQHF. CDR3 coding DNA: TGTGCCAGCAGCTTAGAGTGGCAGGGGGATCAGCCCCAGCATTTT.

J is TRBJ1-4 and V is TRBV6-2 or TRBV6-3; no definite D call. The germline CDR1 and CDR2 sequences are MNHEY and SVGEGT. Trimming shortened V by 4 bases and J by 6 bases, and 9 bases separated the two germline ends. The CDR3 sequence is 13 residues long. The CDR3 loop is CASSSAVDEKLFF. In DNA form, the CDR3 reads TGTGCCAGCAGTTCGGCAGTTGATGAAAAACTGTTTTTT.

The rearrangement joins TRBV28 to TRBJ1-1; the match to TRBD1 covers 7 bases. This CDR3 is built from 14 residues. The germline CDR1 and CDR2 sequences are MDHEN and SYDVKM. The V gene end was trimmed by 5 bases and the J gene end by 1 base; junction bases not matched to a gene: 4. CDR3 DNA: TGTGCCAGCAGTCTTCAGGGGGGGAACACTGAAGCTTTCTTT. Translating gives CASSLQGGNTEAFF.

Only a few counts were recorded for this clone. This chain connects TRBV5-1 to TRBJ2-2; TRBD2 aligns across 12 bases. The germline V gene has CDR1 SGHRS and CDR2 YFSETQ. V shed 8 bases, J shed 5 bases, and the junction held 7 bases outside the gene matches. The CDR3 runs to 15 residues. CDR3 DNA: TGCGCCAGTCGACTAGCGGGGGCTAGGACCGGGGAGCTGTTTTTT. Its translation is CASRLAGARTGELFF.

This chain links TRBV6-5 with TRBJ1-3, with 8 bases lining up with TRBD1. The CDR3 length is 16 residues. Germline CDR1 reads MNHEY; CDR2 reads SVGAGI. Trimming took 0 bases from V and 4 from J; bases not matched to a gene: 5. The chain's CDR3 is CASSYSRTGLGNTIYF. The CDR3 coding sequence is TGTGCCAGCAGTTACTCTCGGACAGGGTTGGGAAACACCATATATTTT.

The V and J genes are TRBV6-1 and TRBJ1-1, with 9 bases that match TRBD1. CDR3 length: 15 residues. J lost 3 bases, V lost 5 bases, and 7 bases had no gene match. Germline CDR1 and CDR2: MNHNS and SASEGT. The CDR3 nucleotides are TGTGCCAGCAGTACACAGGGGGCAGGGGACACTGAAGCTTTCTTT. This encodes CASSTQGAGDTEAFF.

The gene calls are TRBV25-1 and TRBJ1-2, with TRBD1 as a possible D gene (5 bases). The germline V gene encodes CDR1 MGHDK and CDR2 SYGVNS. V was pared by 3 bases and J by 5 bases, with 13 bases between. The CDR3 runs to 14 residues. CDR3 residues: CASSDGRDWYGYTF. CDR3 DNA sequence: TGTGCCAGCAGTGACGGCAGGGATTGGTATGGCTACACCTTC.

The rearrangement uses TRBV28 and TRBJ2-1, with unresolved D. The CDR3 runs 11 residues. V was clipped by 4 bases and J by 13 bases, with 11 bases between them. The germline CDR1 and CDR2 sequences are MDHEN and SYDVKM. The CDR3 spells CASSYLGLQFF. CDR3 DNA: TGTGCCAGCAGTTACCTCGGGTTACAGTTCTTC.

The V call is TRBV28, the J call TRBJ1-2; 12 nucleotides match TRBD1. Germline CDR1 MDHEN, CDR2 SYDVKM. The V segment lost 5 bases and the J segment 3 bases; nucleotides outside the gene matches: 10. The CDR3 consists of 17 residues. CDR3 nucleotide sequence: TGTGCCAGCAGTCTAGGGACAGGGGGCTCGAGGTACTATGGCTACACCTTC. This encodes CASSLGTGGSRYYGYTF.

In its sample, this clone was seen once. The rearrangement links TRBV24-1 to TRBJ2-7; 10 nucleotides line up with TRBD1. The CDR3 has 13 amino acids. J lost 4 bases, V lost 5 bases, and 1 base had no gene match. The germline V gene encodes CDR1 KGHDR and CDR2 SFDVKD. The CDR3: CATSGDRGYEQYF. The CDR3 DNA sequence: TGTGCCACCAGTGGGGACAGGGGATACGAGCAGTACTTC.

The V call is TRBV11-2, the J call TRBJ2-3, with D maybe TRBD2 (6 bases). V was trimmed by 5 bases and J by 0 bases, leaving 12 bases between them. This CDR3 comprises 15 residues. Germline values: CDR1 SGHAT, CDR2 FQNNGV. The CDR3 is CASSPGLPSTDTQYF. The CDR3 region has the DNA TGTGCCAGCAGCCCGGGACTCCCGAGCACAGATACGCAGTATTTT.

The chain combines TRBV27 with TRBJ1-1; a weak D match, TRBD1 (6 bases). Germline V CDR1 and CDR2: MNHEY, SMNVEV (reference sequence). The CDR3 length is 16 residues. The V gene lost 7 bases and the J gene lost 4 bases, with 22 bases spanning the gap. The CDR3 spells CASTPYQTGPGTEAFF. The DNA for the CDR3 is TGTGCCAGCACCCCGTACCAAACAGGGCCGGGCACTGAAGCTTTCTTT.

CDR3 loop: CASSLSGGPLTDTQYF. CDR3 DNA sequence: TGTGCCAGCAGCTTATCGGGGGGCCCTCTCACAGATACGCAGTATTTT. The chain is built from TRBV7-9 and TRBJ2-3; possible D gene TRBD2, 7 bases. The CDR3 is made up of 16 amino acids. The germline V gene has CDR1 SEHNR and CDR2 FQNEAQ (reference sequence). Trimming removed 2 bases at V and 2 bases at J, with 14 bases between. The complete variable domain, with remaining parts taken from reference TRBV7-9 and TRBJ2-3, reads DTGVSQNPRHKITKRGQNVTFRCDPISEHNRLYWYRQTLGQGPEFLTYFQNEAQLEKSRLLSDRFSAERPKGSFSTLEIQRTEQGDSAMYLCASSLSGGPLTDTQYFGPGTRLTVL.

In its sample, this clone was seen once. CDR3 bases: TGTGCCAGCAGCTTAGCGCAGGAGGGGCTAAGGGGGTCAGCTTTCTTT. Its translation: CASSLAQEGLRGSAFF. The chain has TRBV7-9 and TRBJ1-1; D is perhaps TRBD1 (6 bases). The CDR3 length is 16 residues. V was trimmed by 0 bases and J by 10 bases, leaving 21 bases between them. CDR1 SEHNR and CDR2 FQNEAQ come from the germline V gene (reference sequence). Drawing the rest from reference TRBV7-9 and TRBJ1-1, the complete variable domain is DTGVSQNPRHKITKRGQNVTFRCDPISEHNRLYWYRQTLGQGPEFLTYFQNEAQLEKSRLLSDRFSAERPKGSFSTLEIQRTEQGDSAMYLCASSLAQEGLRGSAFFGQGTRLTVV.

The chain is built from TRBV9 and TRBJ1-2; a weak D match, TRBD1 (6 bases). CDR3 length: 14 amino acids. V lost 3 bases and J lost 8, with 17 bases in between. Germline CDR1 is SGDLS and CDR2 is YYNGEE. The CDR3 reads CASSAGPNRVGYTF. For the CDR3, the DNA is TGTGCCAGCAGCGCGGGCCCCAACAGGGTCGGCTACACCTTC.

The chain joins TRBV4-1 to TRBJ2-7, with 10 bases that match TRBD2. The CDR3 extends over 17 amino acids. Germline lookup yields CDR1 MGHRA and CDR2 YSYEKL. V lost 0 bases and J lost 6; bases outside the gene matches: 11. The CDR3 spells CASSQDGARLAGAEQYF. DNA for the CDR3: TGCGCCAGCAGCCAAGACGGTGCGCGGCTAGCGGGGGCCGAGCAGTACTTC.

The chain joins TRBV27 to TRBJ1-5, with D possibly being TRBD1 (5 bases). The CDR3 consists of 15 residues. CDR1 is MNHEY and CDR2 is SMNVEV in the germline V gene (reference sequence). Trimming stripped 8 bases from V and 1 base from J, with 15 bases between. CDR3 protein: CASGPGTASNQPQHF. For the CDR3, the DNA is TGTGCCAGCGGGCCGGGGACGGCGAGCAATCAGCCCCAGCATTTT.

The chain employs TRBV15 and TRBJ2-3; D is tentatively TRBD1 or TRBD2 (7 bases each). This CDR3 spans 15 amino acids. Germline V gives CDR1 LNHNV, CDR2 YYDKDF (reference sequence). With 0 bases removed from V and 6 bases from J, the gap between germline ends came to 13 bases. The CDR3 region is CATSRDRQGGDTQYF. In DNA form, the CDR3 reads TGTGCCACCAGCAGAGATAGACAGGGAGGGGATACGCAGTATTTT.

V is TRBV19 and J is TRBJ1-5; TRBD1 aligns across 7 bases. This CDR3 region has 15 residues. J was trimmed by 4 bases and V by 2 bases; bases with no gene match: 5. Looked up from germline, CDR1 is LNHDA and CDR2 is SQIVND (reference sequence). In DNA form, the CDR3 reads TGTGCCAGTAGTATACCAGGGGGGGGAAATCAGCCCCAGCATTTT. Protein sequence: CASSIPGGGNQPQHF.

V usage is TRBV6-1 and J usage is TRBJ1-2, with D possibly matching TRBD1 (6 bases). Germline CDR1 is MNHNS and CDR2 is SASEGT. Trimming removed 4 bases from V and 4 bases from J, with 19 bases in between. The CDR3 is 16 amino acids. Written as DNA, the CDR3 is TGTGCCAGCAGTGGGGGCCTTAACAGGGATGCCTATGGCTACACCTTC. Its protein is CASSGGLNRDAYGYTF.

The gene calls are TRBV19 and TRBJ1-2; D possibly corresponds to TRBD1 (6 bases). Germline-derived CDR1 and CDR2 are LNHDA and SQIVND (reference sequence). Trimming took off 5 bases at V and 4 bases at J, with 14 bases between the two ends. This CDR3 region has 14 residues. The CDR3 sequence: CASSGTITGYGYTF. CDR3 in DNA: TGTGCCAGTAGTGGGACAATCACTGGCTATGGCTACACCTTC.

This clone came up once. The V gene is TRBV18, the J gene TRBJ2-3, with TRBD2 as a possible D gene (5 bases). The germline V and J ends were trimmed by 2 bases and 3 bases, with 12 bases remaining between them. Germline V gene data show CDR1 as KGHSH and CDR2 as LQKENI. The CDR3 is 15 amino acids. Here the CDR3 DNA reads TGTGCCAGCTCACCAACCCCGGGGAGTACAGATACGCAGTATTTT. It yields the protein CASSPTPGSTDTQYF.

Concerning this clone itself: This sample also contains other DNA sequences that code for the same CDR3. V gene TRBV28 combines with J gene TRBJ1-5; 7 bases match TRBD1. The CDR3 extends over 13 amino acids. Looked up from germline, CDR1 is MDHEN and CDR2 is SYDVKM. Trimming at V came to 6 bases and at J to 2 bases, leaving 1 base not matched to a gene. CDR3 DNA sequence: TGTGCCAGCAGAGACAGGGGCAATCAGCCCCAGCATTTT. This sequence encodes CASRDRGNQPQHF.